This TCR beta chain was sequenced for a study of Ad26.COV2.S vaccination and SARS-CoV-2 variants. Broader study findings: An underestimation of total T cell responses may have resulted from the TCR breadth and depth analyses. Reportedly, after vaccination the spike-specific CD8+ and CD4+ T cell responses displayed substantial breadth.

The method was immunoSEQ multiplex PCR; TCRdb's version includes in-frame clones alone and lacks a portion of them. Altogether over 200,000 clones are present, around nine tenths being singletons, with the ten largest covering about 10%. Noted treatment: roughly 20 received Ad26.COV2.S at low or high dose, single or two shots; about five received placebo; per-sample allocation not given. At day 63 after the first vaccine or placebo injection, samples were drawn. Donor was an adult aged 18-55 years in Boston. As its vector, the vaccine had Ad26, which expressed Wuhan-strain SARS-CoV-2 spike. In the case of this clone: Its antigen remains unknown.

The TCR comes from a person aged 18-60 years who received the Ad26.COV2.S COVID-19 vaccine or a placebo. The material was peripheral blood, obtained in a trial of Ad26.COV2.S vaccine versus placebo.

The CDR3 reads CASSGRTGINYGYTF. The DNA of the CDR3 is TGTGCCAGCTCAGGACGGACAGGGATTAACTATGGCTACACCTTC. The genes are TRBV18 and TRBJ1-2; 8 positions match TRBD1. This CDR3 comprises 15 residues. CDR1 is KGHSH and CDR2 is LQKENI in the germline V gene. The V segment lost 5 bases and the J segment 1 base; nucleotides outside the gene matches: 6.